Sequencing of this TCR beta chain was carried out in a study of a mutant IDH1 vaccine in newly diagnosed glioma. Study-level information: Treated patients were around 60% male, about 38% female, mean age approximately 42 years. Standard pretreatment was either radiotherapy, temozolomide, or, for most, radiochemotherapy with temozolomide.

Notes on this clone: Its antigen is as yet unknown.

Sequencing used immunoSEQ multiplex PCR; TCRdb keeps in-frame clones, though not all of them. The sample includes under 75,000 clones, 75% to 95% of them seen just once. Whole-study findings and limits: Changes in top peripheral clonotypes did not appear linked to pseudoprogression. Of all patients, roughly 93% showed vaccine-induced immune responses.

Germline lookup yields CDR1 MGHRA and CDR2 YSYEKL. Trimming took off 1 base at V and 1 base at J, with 12 bases between the two ends. The CDR3 is 16 residues long. Described time point: baseline, week 1 (first vaccination visit). This sample's treatment: pre-vaccination baseline after standard-of-care therapy. The chain couples TRBV4-1 to TRBJ2-3; possibly TRBD1 for D (6 bases). Source: PBMCs, taken from a glioma patient treated with radiotherapy, temozolomide or both. The sequence was collected from a man between 45 and 60 years old with glioma. Here the CDR3 reads CASSQGGPGRTDTQYF. The DNA of the CDR3 is TGCGCCAGCAGCCAAGGGGGGCCGGGGCGCACAGATACGCAGTATTTT.